What follows are 26 T cell receptor beta chains derived from one specimen sequenced in a study of blood T cells in healthy people across ages. Sample-barcoded 5' priming and a J-beta primer mix drove a second PCR of about 6 to 12 cycles. TCRdb reprocessed the 5' RACE reads via MiXCR and lists one record per CDR3 protein. In the table there are about 1 million distinct CDR3 sequences, under 55% of which are singletons. The sequenced sample consisted of blood. These receptors were taken from a woman between 55 and 75 years old in good health.

This sequence joins TRBV27 and TRBJ2-1; D is possibly TRBD1 (6 bases). Germline CDR1 reads MNHEY; CDR2 reads SMNVEV (reference sequence). The CDR3 runs to 18 residues. V was pared by 5 bases and J by 8 bases, with 28 bases between. The DNA of the CDR3 is TGTGCCAGCAGTCAGACCTCGGGCCTATCCTTGGGACACCATGAGCAGTTCTTC. Encoded protein: CASSQTSGLSLGHHEQFF.

V gene TRBV6-2 or TRBV6-3 combines with J gene TRBJ2-5; 7 bases are shared with TRBD2. This CDR3 has 12 amino acids. V lost 7 bases, J lost 4 bases, and 3 bases stayed unmatched. Germline CDR1 is MNHEY and CDR2 is SVGEGT. The CDR3, as DNA: TGTGCCAGCAAGACTAGCTTAGAGACCCAGTACTTC. Translation: CASKTSLETQYF.

A remark on this clonotype: The junction and the germline gene differ at one end; a read error may be behind it. This rearrangement joins TRBV5-1 to TRBJ2-4, with D tentatively TRBD2 (5 bases). The tail of the sequence fits TRBJ2-5 better, so the J call may be wrong. This CDR3 comprises 13 residues. Germline V gene data show CDR1 as SGHRS and CDR2 as YFSETQ. The CDR3: CAGSLEDLRTQYF. CDR3 nucleotides: TGCGCCGGCAGCTTGGAGGACCTTCGGACCCAGTACTTC.

V gene TRBV20-1 combines with J gene TRBJ2-5; TRBD1 matches at 7 bases. The J call is uncertain, as TRBJ2-7 better fits the DNA end. The CDR3 totals 13 residues. The germline gives CDR1 DFQATT, CDR2 SNEGSKA (reference sequence). CDR3 in DNA: TGCAGTGCTTCAACCGGGACAGCCTACGAGCAGTACTTC. Translated: CSASTGTAYEQYF.

This clonotype was detected once. This sequence joins TRBV20-1 and TRBJ2-5; 12 bases match TRBD2. This CDR3 has 15 residues. The V segment lost 1 base and the J segment 5 bases; nucleotides outside the gene matches: 5. Looked up from germline, CDR1 is DFQATT and CDR2 is SNEGSKA (reference sequence). CDR3 sequence: CSARGLAGEEETQYF. CDR3 DNA sequence: TGCAGTGCTAGAGGACTAGCGGGAGAAGAGGAGACCCAGTACTTC.

The V and J genes are TRBV5-1 and TRBJ2-5, with 7 bases identical to TRBD1. The CDR3 covers 15 residues. The trim removed 0 bases at V and 1 base at J, leaving 3 bases unmatched. Germline V gene data show CDR1 as SGHRS and CDR2 as YFSETQ. The DNA for the CDR3 is TGCGCCAGCAGCTTGGCAACAGGGGTCCAAGAGACCCAGTACTTC. Protein sequence: CASSLATGVQETQYF.

The chain carries TRBV28 and TRBJ2-7; 10 positions match TRBD2. After removal of 7 bases from V and 7 bases from J, the junction contained 13 bases not matched to a gene. The CDR3 runs 15 residues. Germline V gives CDR1 MDHEN, CDR2 SYDVKM. Here the CDR3 DNA reads TGTGCCAGCACCGGGAATCTAGCGGGAGTAGGGGAGCAGTACTTC. Its protein is CASTGNLAGVGEQYF.

The genes are TRBV6-1 and TRBJ2-3, with TRBD2 matching over 11 bases. The germline V gene has CDR1 MNHNS and CDR2 SASEGT. The CDR3 covers 13 residues. V shed 11 bases and J 2 bases; nucleotides not matched to a gene: 3. The CDR3 nucleotides read TGTGCCTCGGGACTAGCGGCCACAGATACGCAGTATTTT. Amino acid sequence: CASGLAATDTQYF.

The CDR3 protein is CASGLVQLGVSSYEQYF. DNA for the CDR3: TGTGCTAGTGGTTTGGTCCAACTAGGTGTCAGCTCCTACGAGCAGTACTTC. The chain employs TRBV12-5 and TRBJ2-7; maybe TRBD2 (5 bases). The V and J ends lost 0 bases and 0 bases respectively, with 15 bases between them. This CDR3 spans 17 amino acids. Germline CDR1 and CDR2: LGHNT and FRNRAP.

The rearrangement uses TRBV4-1 and TRBJ2-3, with 14 bases matching TRBD2. The CDR3 is 18 residues long. V was clipped by 5 bases and J by 0 bases; unmatched bases: 7. Germline assignment: CDR1 MGHRA and CDR2 YSYEKL. DNA for the CDR3: TGCGCCAGCAGCTATGGGACTAGCGGGAGTACGAGCACAGATACGCAGTATTTT. Protein product: CASSYGTSGSTSTDTQYF.

On this clonotype itself: At one end, the junction sequence differs from germline, possibly due to a read error. The rearrangement joins TRBV30 to TRBJ2-3; possible D gene TRBD2, 6 bases. Germline loops: CDR1 GTSNPN, CDR2 SVGIG (reference sequence). This CDR3 contains 14 residues. This CDR3 reads CAWGVGGSPDTQYF. In DNA, the CDR3 is TGTGCCTGGGGTGTAGGAGGGAGCCCAGATACGCAGTATTTT.

This clonotype showed up many times. The chain joins TRBV7-6 to TRBJ1-2, with TRBD1 as a possible D gene (6 bases). Germline CDR1 SGHVS, CDR2 FNYEAQ. The CDR3 is 13 residues long. V was pared by 4 bases and J by 4 bases, with 10 bases between. CDR3 sequence: CASSSDRSYGYTF. Written as DNA, the CDR3 is TGTGCCAGCAGCTCGGACAGAAGCTATGGCTACACCTTC.

In its sample, this clonotype was seen a few times. The chain is built from TRBV7-9 and TRBJ2-7, with unresolved D. With 2 bases removed from V and 2 bases from J, the gap between germline ends came to 10 bases. Germline V gene data show CDR1 as SEHNR and CDR2 as FQNEAQ (reference sequence). CDR3 size: 14 residues. The CDR3 DNA reads TGTGCCAGCAGCTTACGAGAACTGGCCTACGAGCAGTACTTC. As protein: CASSLRELAYEQYF. Complete variable domain (other parts from reference TRBV7-9 and TRBJ2-7): DTGVSQNPRHKITKRGQNVTFRCDPISEHNRLYWYRQTLGQGPEFLTYFQNEAQLEKSRLLSDRFSAERPKGSFSTLEIQRTEQGDSAMYLCASSLRELAYEQYFGPGTRLTVT.

The chain has TRBV29-1 and TRBJ2-7; the D is unclear. The J call may be mistaken, given a closer DNA end match to TRBJ2-5. Germline CDR1 SQVTM, CDR2 ANQGSEA. The CDR3 has 14 residues. This CDR3 reads CSVEEVGVRETQYF. CDR3 nucleotide sequence: TGCAGCGTTGAAGAGGTAGGTGTTAGGGAGACCCAGTACTTC.

The genes are TRBV3-1 and TRBJ2-4; TRBD2 matches at 7 bases. This CDR3 has 16 amino acids. The trim removed 4 bases at V and 6 bases at J, leaving 12 bases unmatched. Per the germline V gene, CDR1 is LGHDT and CDR2 is YNNKEL (reference sequence). The CDR3 protein is CASSLGAPGGLNIQYF. CDR3 DNA sequence: TGTGCCAGCAGCCTCGGGGCACCGGGAGGACTAAACATTCAGTACTTC.

For this clonotype: The junction departs from the called germline gene at one end, perhaps through a read error. The rearrangement uses TRBV2 and TRBJ2-4; D is possibly TRBD1 (5 bases). There are 13 residues in the CDR3. Germline-derived CDR1 and CDR2 are SNHLY and FYNNEI. CDR3 amino acids: CASSEDRLYEQYF. CDR3 sequence (DNA): TGTGCCAGCAGTGAAGACAGGCTCTACGAGCAGTACTTT.

In its sample, this clonotype was seen a few times. This sequence joins TRBV6-1 and TRBJ2-6, with 7 bases fitting TRBD2. Germline CDR1 MNHNS, CDR2 SASEGT. Germline trimming cut 8 bases from V and 1 base from J; bases unmatched to any gene: 5. CDR3 length equals 15 residues. As DNA, the CDR3 is TGTGCCAGCGCCAGACTAGCTTCTGGGGCCAACGTCCTGACTTTC. It is translated as CASARLASGANVLTF.

This clonotype was found a few times. The chain uses TRBV7-2 and TRBJ2-3; D unresolved. In germline, CDR1 is SGHTA, CDR2 FQGNSA. The V gene lost 8 bases and the J gene lost 0 bases, with 18 bases spanning the gap. The CDR3 loop spans 16 amino acids. The CDR3 sequence is CASDPQSWVSTDTQYF. The DNA of the CDR3 is TGTGCCAGCGACCCTCAGAGTTGGGTGAGCACAGATACGCAGTATTTT.

The V call is TRBV4-2, the J call TRBJ2-3; D perhaps matches TRBD2 (5 bases). The CDR3 runs to 17 residues. Trimming removed 2 bases at V and 5 bases at J, with 20 bases between. Looked up from germline, CDR1 is LGHNA and CDR2 is YNFKEQ. CDR3 sequence: CASSQKGSSWSVDTQYF. In nucleotides, the CDR3 is TGTGCCAGCAGCCAAAAGGGATCTAGCTGGAGCGTAGATACGCAGTATTTT.

The rearrangement links TRBV2 to TRBJ2-7; D uncertain. Germline assignment: CDR1 SNHLY and CDR2 FYNNEI. This CDR3 is built from 15 residues. V lost 2 bases, J lost 2 bases, and 13 bases lay in between. This CDR3 is CASSESPGSPYEQYF. CDR3 nucleotide sequence: TGTGCCAGCAGTGAAAGTCCCGGCAGCCCCTACGAGCAGTACTTC.

Details on this clonotype: One end of the junction varies from germline; a read error may be responsible. The CDR3 nucleotides read TGCGCCAGCGGCCACCAGGGCACTGAAGCTTTCTTT. Its protein is CASGHQGTEAFF. This sequence joins TRBV27 and TRBJ1-1, with D perhaps TRBD1 (5 bases). The CDR3 is made up of 12 amino acids. Germline CDR1 and CDR2: MNHEY and SMNVEV (reference sequence).

The J gene is TRBJ2-5, the V gene TRBV10-2, with 7 bases matching TRBD1. Germline CDR1 WSHSY, CDR2 SAAADI. The CDR3 covers 13 residues. Unmatched junction bases numbered 6, after V lost 8 bases and J lost 3 bases. The CDR3 here is CASPGTVEETQYF. The CDR3 DNA is TGCGCCAGCCCCGGGACAGTCGAAGAGACCCAGTACTTC.

Worth noting for this clonotype: One end of the junction fails to match germline, which may point to a read error. V and J are TRBV6-6 and TRBJ1-5, with a weak D call TRBD1 (6 bases). Germline V CDR1 and CDR2: MNHNY, SVGAGI (reference sequence). The CDR3 is 14 residues long. CDR3 nucleotide sequence: TGTGCCAGCAGTACAGACAGGCAGAATCAGCCCCAGAATTTT. Translating it yields CASSTDRQNQPQNF.

This chain links TRBV4-1 with TRBJ2-3; D ambiguous. CDR1 and CDR2 from the germline V gene are MGHRA and YSYEKL. Trimming took 2 bases from V and 4 from J, leaving 16 bases between them. CDR3 size: 16 residues. The CDR3 protein is CASSQSQRRGPDTQYF. The CDR3 bases are TGCGCCAGCAGCCAAAGTCAACGGCGCGGCCCAGATACGCAGTATTTT.

The chain is built from TRBV28 and TRBJ2-6; 8 bases align to TRBD1. CDR1 is MDHEN, CDR2 SYDVKM, per germline. J was trimmed by 0 bases and V by 5 bases; bases with no gene match: 12. This CDR3 is built from 19 residues. CDR3 DNA sequence: TGTGCCAGCAGTCTCCTACTGGGGACAGGCGCCTCTGGGGCCAACGTCCTGACTTTC. It is translated as CASSLLLGTGASGANVLTF.

The CDR3 region is CSARVRGDTQYF. CDR3 bases: TGCAGTGCTAGAGTTCGGGGGGATACGCAGTATTTT. The chain has TRBV20-1 and TRBJ2-3; D may be TRBD2 (6 bases). The V end was cut by 1 base, the J end by 6 bases, with 8 bases between. The CDR3 runs 12 residues. Germline V gene lookup returns CDR1 DFQATT and CDR2 SNEGSKA (reference sequence).